The clone carrying this TCR beta chain was observed many times. This specimen belongs to a study of human T cells and chemical hapten exposure. Background on the study: DPC at 2% was the sensitizing agent, placed on about 2 cm by about 2 cm of upper inner arm skin. Patients received weekly diphenylcyclopropenone doses to the scalp throughout the roughly 23-week study. Mostly female, the patients presented with alopecia areata, totalis or universalis.

One entry per CDR3 protein results from TCRdb running MiXCR on the RACE reads. The profile shows approximately 370,000 distinct CDR3 sequences, roughly 6% of them singletons. V was cut by 5 bases and J by 0 bases, with 8 bases left in between. This CDR3 comprises 14 residues. Germline V gene sequence: CDR1 MNHEY, CDR2 SVGAGI. Time point given: pre-sensitization, week 0. Treatment in this sample: therapeutic diphenylcyclopropenone sensitization with weekly scalp DPC. The study drew its donors from alopecia patients who were 18 to 70 years old and suitable for DPC. This chain connects TRBV6-5 to TRBJ1-5; D remains unclear. Here the sequenced sample was whole blood, taken in connection with sensitization to the hapten diphenylcyclopropenone (DPC). This sequence originates from a woman aged 18 to 35 with alopecia areata. Some clones in this sample may be carry-over from other donors' samples. The CDR3 sequence: CASSPARSNQPQHF. In nucleotides, the CDR3 is TGTGCCAGCAGTCCCGCACGTAGCAATCAGCCCCAGCATTTT.